Included here is one TCR beta chain sequence, with context. Its antigen is currently unknown. The assay was immunoSEQ multiplex PCR, and TCRdb's table has in-frame clones only and misses some. Among about 110,000 clones listed, roughly 89% were seen once. V lost 2 bases, J lost 8 bases, and 12 bases lay in between. This CDR3 contains 12 residues. Germline assignment: CDR1 GTSNPN and CDR2 SVGIG (reference sequence). This record comes from a study of T cell responses to AZD1222 COVID-19 vaccine. Notes on the study in general: Across the whole spike, CD4 TCRs peaked at regions 160-218 and 743-854. Donors were largely white British and mainly female; clonal diversity was possibly underestimated.

This specimen was peripheral blood, taken 28 days after the second AZD1222 dose. The TCR comes from an adult who received the AZD1222 COVID-19 vaccine. The V call is TRBV30, the J call TRBJ1-2, with no clear D. CDR3 loop: CAWSHQGLGYTF. CDR3 DNA sequence: TGTGCCTGGAGTCATCAAGGATTGGGCTACACCTTC.